This TCR beta chain emerged from a study of T-cell memory formation after mild COVID-19. Germline assignment: CDR1 SEHNR and CDR2 FQNEAQ (reference sequence). V lost 1 base and J 7 bases, leaving 9 bases between the germline ends. This CDR3 has 13 residues. One entry per CDR3 protein results from TCRdb running MiXCR on the 5' RACE reads. The sample gives fewer than 650,000 distinct CDR3 sequences, about a fifth of which show up once; approximately 8% is in the top ten. This chain connects TRBV7-9 to TRBJ2-3; D unclear. The sample consisted of PBMCs or a T cell subset sorted from them (not recorded which). The origin of this receptor is an adult woman who had mild COVID-19 (a few samples of this study predate the infection). Cell type and time point are not known. CDR3 DNA sequence: TGTGCCAGCAGCTTAGAGCCGTACTATACGCAGTATTTT. This gives the protein CASSLEPYYTQYF.